Shown below are 26 T cell receptor beta chains from a single sample sequenced in a study of CD8+ T cells in alopecia areata. Extracted from the samples, RNA was reverse transcribed into cDNA to serve as the sequencing template. Assay: immunoSEQ multiplex PCR; the TCRdb copy retains only in-frame clones and omits some. The sample yields about 300,000 clones, without any singletons. Scientists pooled cutaneous lymph node cells and sorted them on CD4, CD8alpha, NKG2D, NKG2ACE and other markers. Sequencing used CD4+ T cells sorted from a lymph node. The receptors derive from a C3H/HeJ mouse with alopecia areata. Strain MHC haplotype: H2-k.

Comment on this clone: Each gene name is a mouse one. The CDR3 end is not reached by the read, which stops 4 residues before it; the germline J gene fills it in. The genes are TRBV13-2 and TRBJ2-2; D perhaps matches TRBD1 (5 bases). The CDR3 loop spans 14 amino acids. Deletions cut 6 bases from V and 0 bases from J, with 9 bases between. The germline CDR1 and CDR2 sequences are NNHNN and SYGAGS (reference sequence). The DNA read from the CDR3 is TGTGCCAGCGCGACAGAAGCAAACACCGGG. Amino acid sequence: CASATEANTG. Given in full, the CDR3 is CASATEANTGQLYF.

Notes on this clone: The listed genes are named as in mouse. The read falls 4 residues short of the CDR3 end, and the missing part is taken from the germline J gene. V and J are TRBV13-1 and TRBJ2-2; 11 bases fit TRBD2. V was pared by 5 bases and J by 0 bases, with 6 bases of the junction left unmatched. The length of the CDR3 is 17 residues. Germline-derived CDR1 and CDR2 are NSHNY and SYGAGN. The CDR3 DNA, read in part, is TGTGCCAGCAGCACGGACTGGGGGGCCTCAAACACCGGG. Residues: CASSTDWGASNTG. The entire CDR3 reads CASSTDWGASNTGQLYF.

This clone was seen more than once but under ten times. These gene names are mouse names. The read halts 4 residues ahead of the CDR3 end, with the missing end drawn from the germline J gene. The chain has TRBV5 and TRBJ1-1, with 10 bases identical to TRBD1. Looked up from germline, CDR1 is LGHNA and CDR2 is YNLKQL (reference sequence). This CDR3 region has 14 residues. The CDR3 here is CASSQPGQGTEVFF. The sequenced CDR3 bases are TGTGCCAGCAGCCAACCGGGACAGGGGACA.

Of note for this clone: Germline and genes here are mouse. The read comes to an end 4 residues before the CDR3 does, leaving the germline J gene to fill in the end. This chain uses TRBV13-1 with TRBJ2-1, with a possible D match to TRBD1 (7 bases). V gave up 2 bases and J gave up 4 bases, with 13 bases separating them. This CDR3 region has 15 residues. The germline V gene has CDR1 NSHNY and CDR2 SYGAGN. CDR3: CASSEEGARYAEQFF. The sequenced CDR3 bases are TGTGCCAGCAGTGAGGAGGGGGCGCGGTATGCT.

This clone was picked up a small number of times. Genes and germline are mouse. The observed sequence ends 4 residues before the CDR3 terminus, with the missing tail filled in from the germline J gene. The chain combines TRBV1 with TRBJ2-5, with D possibly being TRBD1 (6 bases). V was cut by 1 base and J by 2 bases, with 10 bases left in between. The CDR3 is 15 amino acids. Looked up from germline, CDR1 is NSQYPW and CDR2 is LRSPGD (reference sequence). CDR3 DNA, as far as it was read: TGCACCTGCAGTGCAGCCCACAGGGTCCAAGAC. Protein: CTCSAAHRVQD. The full-length CDR3 reads as CTCSAAHRVQDTQYF.

This clone was observed a handful of times. Genes and germline are mouse. Read coverage stops 4 residues before the CDR3 terminus; the germline J gene supplies the remainder. V is TRBV10 and J is TRBJ2-1; the listed D gene, TRBD2, was not tested against the DNA. TRBV10 is marked as a pseudogene. This CDR3 is built from 18 residues. The CDR3 sequence is CTSGPAVNKGGGGAEQFF. The covered CDR3 bases are TGTACTTCTGGGCCAGCAGTGAACAAAGGGGGGGGAGGTGCT.

As for this clone: The gene symbols are mouse symbols. The read is 4 residues too short to cover the CDR3 end, so that end is filled in from the germline J gene. The chain is built from TRBV19 and TRBJ1-1, with 10 nucleotides matching TRBD1. The CDR3 length is 13 residues. In germline, CDR1 is FNHDT, CDR2 SITEND (reference sequence). CDR3 DNA, as far as it was read: TGTGCCAGCAGGACAGGGGGCCGAACA. Protein: CASRTGGRT. The CDR3 reads in full as CASRTGGRTEVFF.

The sample holds a few counts of this clone. The genes are named according to mouse. The sequence runs out 4 residues before the end of the CDR3; the remainder is reconstructed from the germline J gene. V usage is TRBV13-3 and J usage is TRBJ1-1; no clear D. Trimming stripped 0 bases from V and 4 bases from J, with 7 bases between. The CDR3 runs to 13 residues. The V gene's germline CDR1 is NNHDY and CDR2 SYVADS. CDR3 bases read: TGTGCCAGCAGTGATGGACAAATCACA. Amino acids: CASSDGQIT. The whole CDR3 region reads CASSDGQITEVFF.

Only a few counts were recorded for this clone. The listed genes are named as in mouse. The DNA ends 4 residues before the CDR3 does, and the rest of the CDR3 is filled in from the germline J gene. The genes are TRBV19 and TRBJ2-7, with TRBD2 identical over 9 bases. Unmatched junction bases numbered 10, after V lost 6 bases and J lost 0 bases. Germline CDR1 FNHDT, CDR2 SITEND (reference sequence). The CDR3 length is 16 residues. CDR3 residues: CASTPWTGVFSYEQYF. The part of the CDR3 DNA that was read is TGTGCCAGCACCCCATGGACTGGGGTCTTCTCCTAT.

About this clone: Gene names follow the mouse nomenclature. The read finishes 4 residues shy of the CDR3 end, and the germline J gene is used to complete it. Other nucleotide sequences from this sample produce the same CDR3. The chain joins TRBV1 to TRBJ2-3; 9 positions match TRBD1. This CDR3 has 15 residues. The ends lost 1 base at V and 3 bases at J; junction bases unmatched: 2. The germline V gene has CDR1 NSQYPW and CDR2 LRSPGD (reference sequence). Partial CDR3 DNA: TGCACCTGCAGTGCAGTAACAGGGGGCGCAGAA. Its protein is CTCSAVTGGAE. The CDR3 in its entirety is CTCSAVTGGAETLYF.

This clone was seen a handful of times. Gene names denote mouse genes. With the read ending 4 residues before the CDR3 end, the germline J gene is used to fill in that end. The rearrangement links TRBV13-1 to TRBJ2-7; no definite D call. CDR1 is NSHNY and CDR2 is SYGAGN in the germline V gene. The CDR3 is made up of 13 amino acids. CDR3 in amino acids: CASSDIPQYEQYF. The sequenced part of the CDR3 DNA is TGTGCCAGCAGTGACATCCCCCAGTAT.

On this clone itself: Germline and genes here are mouse. The same CDR3 arises from other DNA sequences in this sample as well. The CDR3: CTCSAWGGAETLYF. The DNA read from the CDR3 is TGCACCTGCAGTGCCTGGGGGGGAGCAGAA. This sequence joins TRBV1 and TRBJ2-3, with TRBD2 matching over 9 bases. The read finishes 4 residues shy of the CDR3 end, and the germline J gene is used to complete it. Germline CDR1 is NSQYPW and CDR2 is LRSPGD (reference sequence). The CDR3 spans 14 residues. V was clipped by 3 bases and J by 3 bases; unmatched bases: 1. The entire variable domain, with the rest obtained from reference TRBV1 and TRBJ2-3, is as follows: VTLLEQNPRWRLVPRGQAVNLRCILKNSQYPWMSWYQQDLQKQLQWLFTLRSPGDKEVKSLPGADYLATRVTDTELRLQVANMSQGRTLYCTCSAWGGAETLYFGSGTRLTVL.

This clone was seen only a few times. The genes and germline here are from mouse. The missing CDR3 end, 4 residues past where the read stops, is filled in from the germline J gene. The same CDR3 arises from other DNA sequences in this sample as well. This chain links TRBV13-3 with TRBJ1-2; D call uncertain. V lost 0 bases and J lost 1, with 4 bases in between. This CDR3 comprises 13 residues. Germline-derived CDR1 and CDR2 are NNHDY and SYVADS. CDR3 DNA (partial): TGTGCCAGCAGTGATGCAGGAAACTCC. Encoded protein: CASSDAGNS. The whole CDR3 protein reads CASSDAGNSDYTF.

This clone was seen a few times. Each gene name is a mouse one. The sequenced fragment ends 4 residues before the CDR3 boundary, so the rest is inferred from the germline J gene. The genes are TRBV19 and TRBJ1-2; possible D gene TRBD1, 5 bases. CDR1 is FNHDT, CDR2 SITEND, per germline (reference sequence). With 4 bases removed from V and 4 bases from J, the gap between germline ends came to 11 bases. The CDR3 totals 13 residues. The CDR3: CASSEGRGSDYTF. The part of the CDR3 DNA that was read is TGTGCCAGCAGTGAGGGGAGGGGCTCC.

With respect to this clone: Each gene name is a mouse one. The CDR3 is cut off 4 residues early in the read; its end comes from the germline J gene. The same CDR3 can be traced to other DNA sequences in this sample. The V call is TRBV19, the J call TRBJ2-3, with TRBD1 matching 8 bases. Germline V CDR1 and CDR2: FNHDT, SITEND (reference sequence). The CDR3 extends over 14 amino acids. The V and J ends lost 4 bases and 1 base, in that order; junction bases with no gene match: 2. The CDR3: CASSPRGRAETLYF. The CDR3 DNA, read in part, is TGTGCCAGCAGTCCCAGGGGGCGTGCAGAA. Complete variable domain (other parts from reference TRBV19 and TRBJ2-3): GGIITQTPKFLIGQEGQKLTLKCQQNFNHDTMYWYRQDSGKGLRLIYYSITENDLQKGDLSEGYDASREKKSSFSLTVTSAQKNEMAVFLCASSPRGRAETLYFGSGTRLTVL.

In its sample, this clone was seen a few times. The germline and genes are mouse ones. The read comes to an end 4 residues before the CDR3 does, leaving the germline J gene to fill in the end. The V call is TRBV1, the J call TRBJ2-7; 7 bases are a match to TRBD1. The germline V gene has CDR1 NSQYPW and CDR2 LRSPGD (reference sequence). The junction had 3 bases not matched to a gene; V was cut back by 7 bases and J by 0 bases. There are 13 residues in the CDR3. The CDR3 loop is CTCTSGGSYEQYF. Incomplete CDR3 DNA: TGCACCTGCACCTCAGGGGGCTCCTAT.

As to this clone: Gene and germline names: mouse. The CDR3 extends 4 residues past the end of the read, so its final part is completed from the germline J gene. This chain connects TRBV5 to TRBJ2-2, with D perhaps TRBD1 (6 bases). CDR1 is LGHNA and CDR2 is YNLKQL in the germline V gene (reference sequence). This CDR3 is 15 amino acids long. With 4 bases removed from V and 0 bases from J, the gap between germline ends came to 9 bases. CDR3 residues: CASSPGTTNTGQLYF. The sequenced CDR3 bases are TGTGCCAGCAGCCCCGGGACAACAAACACCGGG.

The sample holds many counts of this clone. Each gene name is a mouse one. The read stops 4 residues short of the end of the CDR3; the missing end is completed from the germline J gene. This CDR3 is also generated by other DNA sequences in the sample. The chain links TRBV1 to TRBJ2-7; no clear D. This CDR3 is built from 11 residues. Germline V CDR1 and CDR2: NSQYPW, LRSPGD (reference sequence). Trimming took off 4 bases at V and 3 bases at J, with 4 bases between the two ends. Incomplete CDR3 DNA: TGCACCTGCAGTGACAACTAT. Protein sequence: CTCSDNY. The whole CDR3 is CTCSDNYEQYF.

On this clone: Each gene name is a mouse one. The CDR3 end lies 4 residues beyond the end of the read and is filled in from the germline J gene. The chain has TRBV3 and TRBJ2-3; D is perhaps TRBD1 (5 bases). CDR3 length equals 14 residues. V gave up 3 bases and J gave up 0 bases, with 7 bases separating them. Germline loops: CDR1 SNHLY, CDR2 FYNGKV (reference sequence). CDR3 bases read: TGTGCCAGCAGCTTGGACAATAGTGCAGAA. This codes for CASSLDNSAE. The complete CDR3 sequence is CASSLDNSAETLYF.

About this clone itself: This may stem from a read error, because a much larger clone lies one nucleotide away. Gene labels here are mouse ones. The read ends 4 residues shy of where the CDR3 ends; the end is completed using the germline J gene. This CDR3 is also generated by other DNA sequences in the sample. The chain recombines TRBV1 with TRBJ2-5; TRBD1 agrees at 7 bases. This CDR3 has 14 residues. Per germline, CDR1 NSQYPW and CDR2 LRSPGD (reference sequence). CDR3 residues: CTCSADYRGDTQYF. CDR3 DNA (partial): TGCACCTGCAGTGCAGATTACAGGGGTGAC.

A note on this clone: Genes and germline are mouse. This CDR3 is CASSSKGVVDTQYF. The CDR3 bases that were read are TGTGCTAGCAGTAGCAAGGGGGTCGTGGAC. V and J are TRBV17 and TRBJ2-5, with D possibly being TRBD1 (6 bases). The read falls 4 residues short of the CDR3 end, and the missing part is taken from the germline J gene. Germline lookup yields CDR1 MNHDT and CDR2 YYDKIL. This CDR3 has 14 amino acids.

Comments on this clone: The germline and genes are mouse ones. From the germline J gene comes the end of the CDR3, since the read stops 4 residues before it. The rearrangement uses TRBV31 and TRBJ2-2; D remains ambiguous. Trimming stripped 3 bases from V and 6 bases from J, with 11 bases between. Germline values: CDR1 GKSSPN, CDR2 SITVG. This CDR3 has 13 amino acids. CDR3 sequence reads: CAWSLHGAGQLYF. The CDR3 DNA, read in part, is TGTGCCTGGAGCCTTCATGGTGCCGGG.

Details on this clone: The gene names given are mouse names. The read ends 4 residues before the CDR3 terminus; that terminus is restored from the germline J gene. Different DNA sequences within this sample yield the same CDR3. The rearrangement links TRBV1 to TRBJ1-1; 7 nucleotides match TRBD1. Unmatched junction bases numbered 3, after V lost 3 bases and J lost 2 bases. Looked up from germline, CDR1 is NSQYPW and CDR2 is LRSPGD (reference sequence). The CDR3 contains 14 residues. The sequenced CDR3 bases are TGCACCTGCAGTGCGGAGGGGGCCAACACA. Its protein product is CTCSAEGANT. The whole CDR3 protein reads CTCSAEGANTEVFF.

This clone turned up a few times. Gene names are the mouse ones. From the germline J gene comes the end of the CDR3, since the read stops 4 residues before it. The chain is built from TRBV19 and TRBJ1-2; 10 bases fit TRBD1. The CDR3 has 13 amino acids. From germline, CDR1 is FNHDT and CDR2 SITEND (reference sequence). Partial CDR3 DNA: TGTGCCAGCACCCCGGGACAGGGGATC. Translated, it gives CASTPGQGI. The full CDR3 protein reads CASTPGQGIDYTF.

Comment on this clone: Gene names and germline refer to mouse. Read data end 4 residues before the CDR3 end; the end is taken from the germline J gene. The gene calls are TRBV13-1 and TRBJ1-2; the D gene is possibly TRBD1 (5 bases). The CDR3 sequence is 15 residues long. V lost 2 bases to trimming and J lost 0 bases, with 11 bases between them. Germline V gene data show CDR1 as NSHNY and CDR2 as SYGAGN. The CDR3 loop reads CASSESRTTNSDYTF. CDR3 bases read: TGTGCCAGCAGTGAATCCCGGACAACAAACTCC.

A remark on this clone: The listed genes are named as in mouse. The read falls 4 residues short of the CDR3 end, and the missing part is taken from the germline J gene. The chain recombines TRBV31 with TRBJ2-3, with D maybe TRBD1 (6 bases). This CDR3 has 14 amino acids. Trimming took 3 bases from V and 0 from J, leaving 10 bases between them. In germline, CDR1 is GKSSPN, CDR2 SITVG. The part of the CDR3 DNA that was read is TGTGCCTGGAGACCGGGACAAAGTGCAGAA. Translated: CAWRPGQSAE. The full-length CDR3 reads as CAWRPGQSAETLYF.